What follows are 18 T cell receptor beta chains derived from one specimen sequenced in a study of T-cell memory formation after mild COVID-19. MiXCR was run by TCRdb on the 5' RACE reads, yielding one entry per CDR3 protein. The profile shows about 430,000 distinct CDR3 sequences, around 24% of them singletons. Sequenced input: PBMCs or a T cell subset sorted from them (not recorded which). The receptors stem from an adult woman who had mild COVID-19 (a few samples of this study predate the infection). Cell type and time point are not known.

This clonotype was observed a handful of times. CDR3 protein: CASSPSGTGADTQYF. The CDR3 DNA is TGTGCCAGCAGTCCCTCCGGGACAGGGGCAGATACGCAGTATTTT. V gene TRBV12-3 or TRBV12-4 combines with J gene TRBJ2-3; 10 nucleotides align to TRBD1. With V trimmed by 5 bases and J by 4 bases, 6 bases remained unmatched. The CDR3 loop spans 15 amino acids.

In this sample, this clonotype turned up a few times. This chain joins TRBV12-3 or TRBV12-4 and TRBJ2-6, with D tentatively TRBD1 (6 bases). CDR3 length: 21 residues. Trimming shortened V by 3 bases and J by 0 bases, and 24 bases separated the two germline ends. CDR3 nucleotide sequence: TGTGCCAGCAGTTTCCTTTATAATGTGAGGGGGACCTTCTCTGGGGCCAACGTCCTGACTTTC. Protein sequence: CASSFLYNVRGTFSGANVLTF.

The V and J genes are TRBV15 and TRBJ2-6; D ambiguous. This CDR3 has 11 residues. V lost 4 bases, J lost 8 bases, and 3 bases lay in between. Germline CDR1 LNHNV, CDR2 YYDKDF (reference sequence). CDR3 nucleotide sequence: TGTGCCACCAGCACCTCCAACGTCCTGACTTTC. This sequence encodes CATSTSNVLTF.

This clonotype was counted only a few times. This rearrangement joins TRBV29-1 to TRBJ2-7, with a possible D match to TRBD2 (6 bases). The CDR3 spans 12 residues. Germline assignment: CDR1 SQVTM and CDR2 ANQGSEA. The V end lost 6 bases, the J end lost 6 bases, and 15 bases lay between the germline ends. CDR3 in amino acids: CSVEGTSVEQYF. CDR3 DNA sequence: TGCAGCGTGGAGGGCACCTCCGTCGAGCAGTACTTC.

CDR3 in amino acids: CSARAPPGVRNQPQHF. The CDR3 nucleotides read TGCAGTGCTAGAGCCCCACCCGGGGTACGCAATCAGCCCCAGCATTTT. The V gene is TRBV20-1, the J gene TRBJ1-5; D remains unclear. V lost 1 base and J 2 bases, leaving 15 bases between the germline ends. The CDR3 sequence is 16 residues long. Germline V CDR1 and CDR2: DFQATT, SNEGSKA (reference sequence).

This clonotype was seen many times. The V gene is TRBV12-3 or TRBV12-4, the J gene TRBJ2-3; 8 nucleotides align to TRBD1. J gave up 2 bases and V 6 bases, and 10 bases lay outside the gene matches. The length of the CDR3 is 16 residues. The CDR3 DNA reads TGTGCCAGCAGGCCAACAGGGGGTCGACCCACAGATACGCAGTATTTT. Encoded protein: CASRPTGGRPTDTQYF.

This clonotype was observed a few times. The chain carries TRBV18 and TRBJ2-7; 8 nucleotides agree with TRBD1. The V and J ends lost 2 bases and 7 bases, in that order; junction bases with no gene match: 13. The CDR3 contains 16 residues. Germline loops: CDR1 KGHSH, CDR2 LQKENI. The CDR3 coding sequence is TGTGCCAGCTCACCAGTAGAGACAGGGGTTACGGGGGAGCAGTACTTC. Translation gives CASSPVETGVTGEQYF.

In this sample, this clonotype turned up once. This rearrangement joins TRBV24-1 to TRBJ2-1, with 7 bases matching TRBD1. V shed 0 bases, J shed 9 bases, and the junction held 13 bases outside the gene matches. Germline V lookup: CDR1 KGHDR, CDR2 SFDVKD. The CDR3 totals 17 residues. The chain's CDR3 is CATSDLVRGSIGSEQFF. The CDR3 DNA reads as TGTGCCACCAGTGATTTGGTCAGGGGGAGTATTGGTAGTGAGCAGTTCTTC.

In its sample, this clonotype was seen a few times. This chain connects TRBV12-3 or TRBV12-4 to TRBJ2-3; 12 bases are a match to TRBD2. The CDR3 has 16 amino acids. Losses at the gene ends were 5 bases for V and 1 base for J; bases not matched to a gene: 4. CDR3 region: CASSKTSGSGTDTQYF. The CDR3 region has the DNA TGTGCCAGCAGTAAGACTAGCGGGAGCGGCACAGATACGCAGTATTTT.

CDR3 loop: CASSVSGSFVYEQYF. CDR3 DNA sequence: TGTGCCAGCAGCGTAAGCGGGAGCTTCGTCTACGAGCAGTACTTC. The gene calls are TRBV7-2 and TRBJ2-7; 8 bases map to TRBD2. The V gene's germline CDR1 is SGHTA and CDR2 FQGNSA. The CDR3 loop spans 15 amino acids. V lost 5 bases to trimming and J lost 3 bases; unmatched junction nucleotides: 9.

The gene calls are TRBV6-5 and TRBJ1-6; D unclear. CDR1 MNHEY and CDR2 SVGAGI come from the germline V gene. Trimming left V 6 bases short and J 9 bases short, with 15 bases between. The CDR3 runs 14 residues. The CDR3 DNA reads as TGTGCCAGCAGCACCGGCCGTCTGCTTTCACCCCTCCACTTT. Translated: CASSTGRLLSPLHF.

This clonotype was counted between two and nine times. The chain couples TRBV7-9 to TRBJ1-5, with 8 bases identical to TRBD1. V trimming: 9 bases; J trimming: 6 bases; junction bases outside the gene matches: 4. The germline gives CDR1 SEHNR, CDR2 FQNEAQ (reference sequence). This CDR3 is built from 12 residues. CDR3 amino acids: CASGQGSQPQHF. Written as DNA, the CDR3 is TGTGCCAGTGGACAGGGTAGTCAGCCCCAGCATTTT.

This clonotype was seen at least ten times. The chain recombines TRBV12-3 or TRBV12-4 with TRBJ2-6, with D perhaps matching TRBD2 (5 bases). The CDR3 is made up of 16 amino acids. Trimming took off 2 bases at V and 0 bases at J, with 8 bases between the two ends. The CDR3 coding sequence is TGTGCCAGCAGTTTACCAGACTACTCTGGGGCCAACGTCCTGACTTTC. Protein sequence: CASSLPDYSGANVLTF.

This clonotype has more than one count but fewer than ten. As DNA, the CDR3 is TGTGCCAGCTCACCAGGCAGGGAATGGACTGAAGCTTTCTTT. Translation: CASSPGREWTEAFF. The chain recombines TRBV18 with TRBJ1-1; D may be TRBD1 (5 bases). Germline V CDR1 and CDR2: KGHSH, LQKENI. There are 14 residues in the CDR3. Trimming cost V 2 bases and J 5 bases, with 12 bases left between them.

V is TRBV4-2 and J is TRBJ2-7; D gene unclear. Germline CDR1 and CDR2: LGHNA and YNFKEQ. V lost 7 bases and J 4 bases, leaving 23 bases between the germline ends. CDR3 length: 16 amino acids. The CDR3 is CASIFFALWAGYEQYF. The CDR3 DNA follows: TGTGCCAGCATTTTTTTCGCCCTTTGGGCCGGATACGAGCAGTACTTC.

The rearrangement joins TRBV7-8 to TRBJ1-5, with 7 bases matching TRBD1. Germline V gives CDR1 SGHVS, CDR2 FQNEAQ. This CDR3 is built from 16 residues. Germline trimming cut 3 bases from V and 4 bases from J; bases unmatched to any gene: 9. Here the CDR3 DNA reads TGTGCCAGCAGCTTCAACCGGGACAGCTTGAATCAGCCCCAGCATTTT. The encoded protein is CASSFNRDSLNQPQHF. The variable domain in full, completed from reference TRBV7-8 and TRBJ1-5, reads GAGVSQSPRYKVAKRGQDVALRCDPISGHVSLFWYQQALGQGPEFLTYFQNEAQLDKSGLPSDRFFAERPEGSVSTLKIQRTQQEDSAVYLCASSFNRDSLNQPQHFGDGTRLSIL.

This clonotype has a handful of counts. The rearrangement joins TRBV29-1 to TRBJ2-7, with D uncertain. CDR3 length: 13 residues. Germline CDR1 and CDR2: SQVTM and ANQGSEA. V lost 8 bases and J lost 0, with 14 bases in between. CDR3 nucleotides: TGCAGCTTCTTGGGATCGAGCTCCTACGAGCAGTACTTC. Amino acid sequence: CSFLGSSSYEQYF.

CDR3 in amino acids: CSARGASTDTQYF. The CDR3 bases are TGCAGTGCTAGAGGGGCGAGCACAGATACGCAGTATTTT. This chain connects TRBV20-1 to TRBJ2-3; D not resolved. Germline CDR1 reads DFQATT; CDR2 reads SNEGSKA (reference sequence). Trimming left V 1 base short and J 0 bases short, with 5 bases between. The CDR3 has 13 residues.